The 11 T cell receptor beta chains in this list originate from one sample, sequenced in a study of long-term antiretroviral therapy in people with HIV (dated 2022 in TCRdb). The immunoSEQ hsTCRB v3.0 assay was used at survey level resolution to sequence the TRB variable region. In its TCRdb copy, this immuneACCESS table keeps in-frame sequences only and misses some clones. Where compared with another copy, unresolved V genes explain less than half of these, and the others have no known cause. The sample table shows about 28,000 clones, and 65% to 85% are seen once. The ten largest make up under 8% of the sample. The starting material was unsorted PBMCs, obtained 0.4 years after starting antiretroviral therapy. Receptors were obtained from a man aged 18 to 30 with HIV.

The genes are TRBV19 and TRBJ2-2; either TRBD1 or TRBD2 may fit D (5 bases each). This CDR3 contains 13 residues. Germline-derived CDR1 and CDR2 are LNHDA and SQIVND (reference sequence). The V end lost 3 bases, the J end lost 8 bases, and 10 bases lay between the germline ends. The CDR3: CASSIKGPGELFF. CDR3 in DNA: TGTGCCAGTAGTATCAAGGGACCTGGGGAGCTGTTTTTT. Full variable domain (rest looked up from reference TRBV19 and TRBJ2-2): DGGITQSPKYLFRKEGQNVTLSCEQNLNHDAMYWYRQDPGQGLRLIYYSQIVNDFQKGDIAEGYSVSREKKESFPLTVTSAQKNPTAFYLCASSIKGPGELFFGEGSRLTVL.

This clone was recorded only once. At one end, the junction sequence differs from germline, possibly due to a read error. This chain uses TRBV5-6 with TRBJ2-7, with 11 bases matching TRBD1. The CDR3 contains 14 residues. Germline V lookup: CDR1 SGHDT, CDR2 YYEEEE. CDR3 DNA sequence: TGTGCCAGCACCTTGGGACAGGGGGCCTACGAGCAGTACTTC. Its protein is CASTLGQGAYEQYF.

This rearrangement joins TRBV6-5 to TRBJ2-1; D is unclear. CDR3 length: 15 amino acids. From germline, CDR1 is MNHEY and CDR2 SVGAGI. With 0 bases removed from V and 3 bases from J, the gap between germline ends came to 9 bases. CDR3 in amino acids: CASSYSSNSYNEQFF. CDR3 DNA sequence: TGTGCCAGCAGTTACTCTTCGAACAGCTACAATGAGCAGTTCTTC.

The V and J genes are TRBV9 and TRBJ2-1, with TRBD2 matching over 9 bases. Trimming at V came to 0 bases and at J to 3 bases, leaving 1 base not matched to a gene. Germline CDR1 reads SGDLS; CDR2 reads YYNGEE. The CDR3 has 15 residues. As DNA, the CDR3 is TGTGCCAGCAGCGTAGCTAGCGGGGACTACAATGAGCAGTTCTTC. Protein: CASSVASGDYNEQFF. Filled out from reference TRBV9 and TRBJ2-1, the complete variable domain reads DSGVTQTPKHLITATGQRVTLRCSPRSGDLSVYWYQQSLDQGLQFLIQYYNGEERAKGNILERFSAQQFPDLHSELNLSSLELGDSALYFCASSVASGDYNEQFFGPGTRLTVL.

V usage is TRBV9 and J usage is TRBJ1-2; 9 bases are a match to TRBD1. Losses at the gene ends were 3 bases for V and 2 bases for J; bases not matched to a gene: 2. Per germline, CDR1 SGDLS and CDR2 YYNGEE. The CDR3 spans 14 residues. The CDR3 spells CASSGTGANYGYTF. In nucleotides, the CDR3 is TGTGCCAGCAGCGGGACAGGGGCCAACTATGGCTACACCTTC.

The V call is TRBV7-9, the J call TRBJ2-7; TRBD2 matches 10 bases. J lost 4 bases, V lost 1 base, and 10 bases had no gene match. CDR3 size: 17 residues. Germline V gene data show CDR1 as SEHNR and CDR2 as FQNEAQ (reference sequence). CDR3 DNA sequence: TGTGCCAGCAGCTTAGAGGCTAGCGGGAGAGGTGGGTACGAGCAGTACTTC. Amino acids: CASSLEASGRGGYEQYF.

This clone was seen only a few times. The chain is built from TRBV19 and TRBJ1-5; D unresolved. Germline V gives CDR1 LNHDA, CDR2 SQIVND (reference sequence). V gave up 5 bases and J gave up 0 bases, with 17 bases separating them. The CDR3 loop spans 17 amino acids. In nucleotides, the CDR3 is TGTGCCAGTAGTGCCCCAGACACCTACCCTAGCAATCAGCCCCAGCATTTT. It codes for CASSAPDTYPSNQPQHF.

J is TRBJ1-1 and V is TRBV5-4; perhaps TRBD1 as D (5 bases). Trimming shortened V by 2 bases and J by 4 bases, and 18 bases separated the two germline ends. This CDR3 is 16 amino acids long. Looked up from germline, CDR1 is SGHNT and CDR2 is YYREEE (reference sequence). Here the CDR3 reads CASSLIGRGEGTEAFF. The CDR3 DNA reads as TGTGCCAGCAGCTTAATAGGTAGAGGGGAGGGCACTGAAGCTTTCTTT.

The V and J genes are TRBV14 and TRBJ1-2, with D unclear. The CDR3 has 16 amino acids. Germline CDR1 and CDR2: SGHDN and FVKESK. V gave up 1 base and J gave up 2 bases, with 14 bases separating them. CDR3 nucleotide sequence: TGTGCCAGCAGCCAAGGGGCAGGCGTAGGCAACTATGGCTACACCTTC. This gives the protein CASSQGAGVGNYGYTF. The full variable domain, in which reference TRBV14 and TRBJ1-2 provide the parts outside the CDR3, is EAGVTQFPSHSVIEKGQTVTLRCDPISGHDNLYWYRRVMGKEIKFLLHFVKESKQDESGMPNNRFLAERTGGTYSTLKVQPAELEDSGVYFCASSQGAGVGNYGYTFGSGTRLTVV.

The genes are TRBV6-6 and TRBJ1-1, with unresolved D. Germline V lookup: CDR1 MNHNY, CDR2 SVGAGI (reference sequence). V lost 0 bases, J lost 1 base, and 3 bases lay in between. The CDR3 has 13 residues. The CDR3 region is CASSYSQNTEAFF. The CDR3, as DNA: TGTGCCAGCAGTTACTCACAGAACACTGAAGCTTTCTTT.

The rearrangement links TRBV5-1 to TRBJ2-7; 8 nucleotides line up with TRBD1. Germline assignment: CDR1 SGHRS and CDR2 YFSETQ. The trim removed 4 bases at V and 2 bases at J, leaving 5 bases unmatched. This CDR3 region has 14 residues. The CDR3 region has the DNA TGCGCCAGCAGCACCGGGACAGGCCCCTACGAGCAGTACTTC. It specifies CASSTGTGPYEQYF.